This T cell receptor (beta chain) was identified in a study of early T cells in non-severe SARS-CoV-2 infection. Study as a whole: Sequencing input comprised bulk RNA from unsorted whole blood; chain pairing was not available.

This clonotype was detected ten times or more. Germline CDR1 KGHSH, CDR2 LQKENI. This CDR3 region has 14 residues. With V trimmed by 1 base and J by 3 bases, 1 base remained unmatched. The TCR library protocol was used to attach unique molecular identifiers. These identifiers were attached to individual cDNA molecules. TCRdb itself ran the 5' RACE reads through MiXCR, one entry per CDR3 protein. This table holds 40,000 to 55,000 distinct CDR3 sequences, roughly 4% found once. Sequenced sample: whole blood. This TCR derives from an adult who was a healthcare worker with PCR-confirmed SARS-CoV-2 infection or an uninfected control (not recorded which). V usage is TRBV18 and J usage is TRBJ1-1; 8 bases are shared with TRBD1. In DNA, the CDR3 is TGTGCCAGCTCACCACTGACAGGGGACACTGAAGCTTTCTTT. Protein: CASSPLTGDTEAFF.